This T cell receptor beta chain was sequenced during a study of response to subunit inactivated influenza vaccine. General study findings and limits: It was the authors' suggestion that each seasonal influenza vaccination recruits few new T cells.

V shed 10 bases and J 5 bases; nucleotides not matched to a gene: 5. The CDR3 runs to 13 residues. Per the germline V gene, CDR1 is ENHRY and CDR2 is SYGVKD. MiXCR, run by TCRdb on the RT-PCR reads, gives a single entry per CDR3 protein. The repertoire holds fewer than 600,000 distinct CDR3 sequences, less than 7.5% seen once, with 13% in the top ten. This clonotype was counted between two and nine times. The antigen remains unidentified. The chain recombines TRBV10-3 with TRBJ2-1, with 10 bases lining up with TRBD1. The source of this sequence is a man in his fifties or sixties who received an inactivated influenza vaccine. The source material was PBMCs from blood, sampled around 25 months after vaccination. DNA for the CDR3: TGTGCCAATGGGGACAGGGGCGACAATGAGCAGTTCTTC. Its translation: CANGDRGDNEQFF.